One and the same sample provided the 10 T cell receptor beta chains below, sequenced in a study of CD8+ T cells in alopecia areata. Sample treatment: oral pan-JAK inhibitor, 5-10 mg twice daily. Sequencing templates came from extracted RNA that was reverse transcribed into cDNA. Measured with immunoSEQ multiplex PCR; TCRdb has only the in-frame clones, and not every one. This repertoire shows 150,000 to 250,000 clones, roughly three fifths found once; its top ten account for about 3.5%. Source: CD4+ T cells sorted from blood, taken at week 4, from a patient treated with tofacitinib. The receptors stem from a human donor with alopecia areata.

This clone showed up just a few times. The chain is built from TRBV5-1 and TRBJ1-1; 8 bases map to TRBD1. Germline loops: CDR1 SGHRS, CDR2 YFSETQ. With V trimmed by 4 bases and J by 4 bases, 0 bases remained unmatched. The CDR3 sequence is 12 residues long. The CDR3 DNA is TGCGCCAGCAGCGGACAGGGCACTGAAGCTTTCTTT. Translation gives CASSGQGTEAFF.

The CDR3 nucleotides read TGCAGCGTTGGACAGGGGTACAATGAGCAGTTCTTC. Encoded protein: CSVGQGYNEQFF. The rearrangement joins TRBV29-1 to TRBJ2-1; TRBD1 aligns across 8 bases. The V segment lost 4 bases and the J segment 4 bases; nucleotides outside the gene matches: 0. CDR3 length: 12 amino acids. The germline gives CDR1 SQVTM, CDR2 ANQGSEA.

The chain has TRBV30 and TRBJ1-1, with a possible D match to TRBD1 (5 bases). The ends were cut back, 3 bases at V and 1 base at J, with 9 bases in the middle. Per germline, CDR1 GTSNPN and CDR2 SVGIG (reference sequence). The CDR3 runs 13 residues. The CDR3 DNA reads TGTGCCTGGAGCGCAGACAGGAACACTGAAGCTTTCTTT. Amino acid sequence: CAWSADRNTEAFF.

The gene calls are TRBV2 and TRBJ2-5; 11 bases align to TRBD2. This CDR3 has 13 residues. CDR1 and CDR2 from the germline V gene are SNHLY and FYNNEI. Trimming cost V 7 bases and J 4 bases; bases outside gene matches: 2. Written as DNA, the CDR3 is TGTGCCAGCACTGGGACTAGCGGAGAGACCCAGTACTTC. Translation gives CASTGTSGETQYF. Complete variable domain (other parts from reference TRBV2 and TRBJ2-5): EPEVTQTPSHQVTQMGQEVILRCVPISNHLYFYWYRQILGQKVEFLVSFYNNEISEKSEIFDDQFSVERPDGSNFTLKIRSTKLEDSAMYFCASTGTSGETQYFGPGTRLLVL.

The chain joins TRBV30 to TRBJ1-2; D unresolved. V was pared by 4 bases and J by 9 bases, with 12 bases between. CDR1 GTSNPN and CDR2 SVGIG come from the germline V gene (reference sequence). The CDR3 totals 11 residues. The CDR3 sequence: CAWTHTRSYTF. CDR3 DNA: TGTGCCTGGACCCATACACGCAGCTACACCTTC.

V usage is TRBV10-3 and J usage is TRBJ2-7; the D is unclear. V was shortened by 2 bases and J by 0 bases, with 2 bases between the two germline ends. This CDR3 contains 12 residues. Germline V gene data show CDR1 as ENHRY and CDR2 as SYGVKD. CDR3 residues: CAISELSYEQYF. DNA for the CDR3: TGTGCCATCAGTGAGCTCTCCTACGAGCAGTACTTC.

The chain's CDR3 is CASSLGGVATDTQYF. As DNA, the CDR3 is TGTGCCAGCAGTTTAGGAGGGGTTGCCACAGATACGCAGTATTTT. The chain links TRBV27 to TRBJ2-3, with a tentative D call TRBD2 (6 bases). With 2 bases removed from V and 2 bases from J, the gap between germline ends came to 11 bases. The CDR3 is 15 residues long. The germline V gene encodes CDR1 MNHEY and CDR2 SMNVEV (reference sequence).

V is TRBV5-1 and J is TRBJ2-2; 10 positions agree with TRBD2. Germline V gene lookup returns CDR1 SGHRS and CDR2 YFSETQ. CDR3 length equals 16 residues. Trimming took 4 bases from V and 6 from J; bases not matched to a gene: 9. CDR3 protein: CASSPAGLAMAGELFF. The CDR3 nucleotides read TGCGCCAGCAGCCCGGCGGGACTAGCGATGGCCGGGGAGCTGTTTTTT.

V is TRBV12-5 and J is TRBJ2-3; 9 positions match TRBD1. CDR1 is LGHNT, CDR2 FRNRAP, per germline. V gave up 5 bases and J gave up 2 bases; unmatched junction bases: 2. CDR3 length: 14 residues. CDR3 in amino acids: CASGTGGPTDTQYF. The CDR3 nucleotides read TGTGCTAGTGGTACAGGGGGCCCCACAGATACGCAGTATTTT. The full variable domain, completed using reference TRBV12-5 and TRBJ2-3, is DARVTQTPRHKVTEMGQEVTMRCQPILGHNTVFWYRQTMMQGLELLAYFRNRAPLDDSGMPKDRFSAEMPDATLATLKIQPSEPRDSAVYFCASGTGGPTDTQYFGPGTRLTVL.

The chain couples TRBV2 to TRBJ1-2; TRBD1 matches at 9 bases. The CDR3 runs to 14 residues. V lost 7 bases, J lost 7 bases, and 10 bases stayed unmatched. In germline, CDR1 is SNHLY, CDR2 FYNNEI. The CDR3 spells CASNSPSDRGGYTF. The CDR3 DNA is TGTGCCAGCAATTCTCCATCGGACAGGGGTGGCTACACCTTC.